This T cell receptor (beta chain) was sequenced in a study of blood T cell repertoires in COVID-19. Across the study: Acute and convalescent COVID-19 specimens originated in the United States, Italy and Spain. T cells, B-cell-depleted T cells, or PBMCs supplied cDNA or gDNA.

Germline CDR1 is MDHEN and CDR2 is SYDVKM. This CDR3 has 12 residues. V lost 6 bases and J 5 bases, leaving 8 bases between the germline ends. Original analysis: For nucleated cells, counts were estimated from reference gene primer amplification. The assay was immunoSEQ multiplex PCR, and TCRdb's table has in-frame clones only and misses some. V and J calls and clone size follow that table, whereas D and trimming were derived from the DNA. The data contain around 100,000 clones, around 73% of them singletons. This sequence originates from a man aged 60 to 69 with active or convalescent COVID-19. The sequenced sample consisted of peripheral blood. V gene TRBV28 combines with J gene TRBJ1-5; D remains unclear. The CDR3 sequence: CASRNGDQPQHF. CDR3 nucleotides: TGTGCCAGCAGGAACGGAGATCAGCCCCAGCATTTT.